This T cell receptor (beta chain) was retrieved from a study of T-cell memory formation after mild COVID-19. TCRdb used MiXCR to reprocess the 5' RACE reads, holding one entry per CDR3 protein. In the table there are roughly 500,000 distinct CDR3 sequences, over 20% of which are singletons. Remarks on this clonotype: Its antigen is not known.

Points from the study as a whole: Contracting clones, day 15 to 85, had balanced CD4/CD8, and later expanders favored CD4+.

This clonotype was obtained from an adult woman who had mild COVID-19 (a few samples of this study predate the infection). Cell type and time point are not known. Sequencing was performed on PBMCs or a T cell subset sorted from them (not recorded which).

This CDR3 is CSARAAIRSGANVLTF. The DNA of the CDR3 is TGCAGTGCTAGAGCGGCCATTCGCTCTGGGGCCAACGTCCTGACTTTC. The rearrangement joins TRBV20-1 to TRBJ2-6; no firm D call. Between the trimmed V and J ends, which lost 1 base and 0 bases, there was a span of 10 bases. The CDR3 extends over 16 amino acids. CDR1 and CDR2 (germline): DFQATT, SNEGSKA (reference sequence).